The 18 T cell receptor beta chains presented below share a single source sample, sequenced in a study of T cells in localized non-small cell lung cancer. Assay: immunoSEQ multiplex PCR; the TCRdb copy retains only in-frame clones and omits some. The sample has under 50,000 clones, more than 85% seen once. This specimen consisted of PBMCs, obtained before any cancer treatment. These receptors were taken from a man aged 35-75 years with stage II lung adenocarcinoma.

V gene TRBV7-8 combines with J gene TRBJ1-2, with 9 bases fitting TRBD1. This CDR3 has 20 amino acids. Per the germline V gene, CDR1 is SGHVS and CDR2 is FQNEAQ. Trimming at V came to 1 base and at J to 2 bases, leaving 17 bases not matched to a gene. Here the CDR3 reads CASSLGLGAGTGGGNYGYTF. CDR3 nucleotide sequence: TGTGCCAGCAGCTTAGGTCTAGGTGCTGGAACAGGGGGCGGAAACTATGGCTACACCTTC.

The CDR3 sequence: CASSEYGGREETQYF. CDR3 nucleotide sequence: TGTGCCAGCAGTGAATACGGGGGCAGGGAAGAGACCCAGTACTTC. This chain connects TRBV25-1 to TRBJ2-5, with D tentatively TRBD1 or TRBD2 (6 bases each). Trimming removed 0 bases at V and 3 bases at J, with 11 bases between. The CDR3 contains 15 residues. From germline, CDR1 is MGHDK and CDR2 SYGVNS.

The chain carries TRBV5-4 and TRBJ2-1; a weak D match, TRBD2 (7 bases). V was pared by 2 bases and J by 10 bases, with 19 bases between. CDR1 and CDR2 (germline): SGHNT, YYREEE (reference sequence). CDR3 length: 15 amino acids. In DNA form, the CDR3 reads TGTGCCAGCAGCTTAGGGGGGGGGCGATCGCAGGAGCAGTTCTTC. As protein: CASSLGGGRSQEQFF.

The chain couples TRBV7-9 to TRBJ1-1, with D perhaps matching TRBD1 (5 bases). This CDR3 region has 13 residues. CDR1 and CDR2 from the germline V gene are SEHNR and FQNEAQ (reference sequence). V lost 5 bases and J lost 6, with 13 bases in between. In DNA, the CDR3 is TGTGCCAGCAGCCTCTCAGGGTTGGCTGAAGCTTTCTTT. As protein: CASSLSGLAEAFF.

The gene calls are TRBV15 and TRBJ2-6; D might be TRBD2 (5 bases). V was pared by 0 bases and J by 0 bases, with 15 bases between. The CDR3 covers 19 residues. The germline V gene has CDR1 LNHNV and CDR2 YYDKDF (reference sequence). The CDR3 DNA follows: TGTGCCACCAGCAGAGATGAGGGCTGGGAACTCTCTGGGGCCAACGTCCTGACTTTC. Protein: CATSRDEGWELSGANVLTF.

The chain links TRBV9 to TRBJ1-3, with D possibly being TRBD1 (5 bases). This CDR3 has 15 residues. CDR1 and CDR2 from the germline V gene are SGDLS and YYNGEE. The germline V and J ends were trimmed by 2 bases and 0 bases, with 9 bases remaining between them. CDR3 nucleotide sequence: TGTGCCAGCAGCGTCTCGGGGGTCTCTGGAAACACCATATATTTT. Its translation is CASSVSGVSGNTIYF.

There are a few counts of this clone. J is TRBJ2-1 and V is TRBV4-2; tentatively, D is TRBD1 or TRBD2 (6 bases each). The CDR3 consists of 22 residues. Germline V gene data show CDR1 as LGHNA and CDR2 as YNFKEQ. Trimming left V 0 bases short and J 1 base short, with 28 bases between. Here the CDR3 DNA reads TGTGCCAGCAGCCAAGATATTTCCCGGGGGCTTGCGGGGATGGTTTCCTACAATGAGCAGTTCTTC. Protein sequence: CASSQDISRGLAGMVSYNEQFF.

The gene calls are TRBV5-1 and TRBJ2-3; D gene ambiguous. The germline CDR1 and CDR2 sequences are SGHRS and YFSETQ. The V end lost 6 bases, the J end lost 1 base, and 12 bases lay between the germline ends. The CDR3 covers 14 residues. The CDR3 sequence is CASTPTAGTDTQYF. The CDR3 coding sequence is TGCGCCAGCACCCCGACGGCTGGCACAGATACGCAGTATTTT. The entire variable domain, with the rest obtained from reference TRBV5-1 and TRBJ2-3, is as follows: KAGVTQTPRYLIKTRGQQVTLSCSPISGHRSVSWYQQTPGQGLQFLFEYFSETQRNKGNFPGRFSGRQFSNSRSEMNVSTLELGDSALYLCASTPTAGTDTQYFGPGTRLTVL.

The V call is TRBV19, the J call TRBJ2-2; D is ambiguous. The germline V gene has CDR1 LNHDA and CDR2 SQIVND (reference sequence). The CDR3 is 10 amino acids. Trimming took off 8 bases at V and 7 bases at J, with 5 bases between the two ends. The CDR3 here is CASLGGELFF. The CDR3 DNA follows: TGTGCCAGTTTGGGCGGGGAGCTGTTTTTT.

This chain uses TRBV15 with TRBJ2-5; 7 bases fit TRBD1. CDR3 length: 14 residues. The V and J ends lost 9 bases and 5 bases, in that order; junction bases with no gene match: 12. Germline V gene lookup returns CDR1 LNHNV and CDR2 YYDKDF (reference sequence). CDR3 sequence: CATTRNQQGETQYF. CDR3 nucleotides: TGTGCCACTACGCGGAATCAACAGGGGGAGACCCAGTACTTC.

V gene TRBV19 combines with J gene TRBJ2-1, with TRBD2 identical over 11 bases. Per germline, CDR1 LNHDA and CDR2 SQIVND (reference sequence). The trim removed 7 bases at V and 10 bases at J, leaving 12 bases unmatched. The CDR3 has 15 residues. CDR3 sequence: CASTAFSGGAGEQFF. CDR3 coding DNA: TGTGCCAGTACCGCCTTTAGCGGGGGGGCCGGGGAGCAGTTCTTC.

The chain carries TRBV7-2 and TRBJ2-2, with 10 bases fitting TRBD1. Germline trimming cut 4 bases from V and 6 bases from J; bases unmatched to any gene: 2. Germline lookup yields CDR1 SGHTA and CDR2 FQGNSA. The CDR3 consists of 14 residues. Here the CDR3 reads CASSWDRGSGELFF. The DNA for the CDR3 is TGTGCCAGCAGCTGGGACAGGGGATCCGGGGAGCTGTTTTTT.

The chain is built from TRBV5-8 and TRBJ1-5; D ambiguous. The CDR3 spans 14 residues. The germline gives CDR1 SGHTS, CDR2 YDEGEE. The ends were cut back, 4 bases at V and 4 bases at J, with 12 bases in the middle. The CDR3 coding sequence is TGTGCCAGCAGCCCCGGGCCGAAGAATCAGCCCCAGCATTTT. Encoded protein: CASSPGPKNQPQHF.

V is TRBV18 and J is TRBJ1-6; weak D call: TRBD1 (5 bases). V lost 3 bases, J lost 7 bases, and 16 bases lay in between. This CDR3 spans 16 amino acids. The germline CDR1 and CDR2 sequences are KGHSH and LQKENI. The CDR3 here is CASSPGRDSQNSPLHF. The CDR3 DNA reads TGTGCCAGCTCACCGGGCCGCGACAGCCAGAATTCACCCCTCCACTTT. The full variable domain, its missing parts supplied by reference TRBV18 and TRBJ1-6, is NAGVMQNPRHLVRRRGQEARLRCSPMKGHSHVYWYRQLPEEGLKFMVYLQKENIIDESGMPKERFSAEFPKEGPSILRIQQVVRGDSAAYFCASSPGRDSQNSPLHFGNGTRLTVT.

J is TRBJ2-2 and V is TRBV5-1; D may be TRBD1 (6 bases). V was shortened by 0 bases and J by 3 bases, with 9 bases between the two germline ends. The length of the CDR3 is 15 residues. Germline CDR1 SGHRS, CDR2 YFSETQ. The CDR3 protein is CASSLDRVDTGELFF. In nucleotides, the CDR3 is TGCGCCAGCAGCTTGGACAGGGTGGACACCGGGGAGCTGTTTTTT.

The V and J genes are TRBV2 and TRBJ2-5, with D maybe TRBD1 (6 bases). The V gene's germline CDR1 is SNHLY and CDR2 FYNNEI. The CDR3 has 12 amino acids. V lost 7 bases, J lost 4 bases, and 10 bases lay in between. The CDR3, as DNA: TGTGCCAGCAACTTAGGGGGAGAGACCCAGTACTTC. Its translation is CASNLGGETQYF.

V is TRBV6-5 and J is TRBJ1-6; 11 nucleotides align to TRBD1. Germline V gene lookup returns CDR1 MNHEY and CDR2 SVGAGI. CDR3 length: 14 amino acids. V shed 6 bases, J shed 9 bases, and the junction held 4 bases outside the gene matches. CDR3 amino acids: CASSPGQGVSPLHF. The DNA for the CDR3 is TGTGCCAGCAGCCCGGGACAGGGGGTTTCACCCCTCCACTTT.

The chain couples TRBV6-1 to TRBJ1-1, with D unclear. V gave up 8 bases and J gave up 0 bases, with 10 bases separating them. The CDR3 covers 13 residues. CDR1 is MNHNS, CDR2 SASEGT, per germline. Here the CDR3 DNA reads TGTGCCAGCCAGCTTATTATGAACACTGAAGCTTTCTTT. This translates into CASQLIMNTEAFF.